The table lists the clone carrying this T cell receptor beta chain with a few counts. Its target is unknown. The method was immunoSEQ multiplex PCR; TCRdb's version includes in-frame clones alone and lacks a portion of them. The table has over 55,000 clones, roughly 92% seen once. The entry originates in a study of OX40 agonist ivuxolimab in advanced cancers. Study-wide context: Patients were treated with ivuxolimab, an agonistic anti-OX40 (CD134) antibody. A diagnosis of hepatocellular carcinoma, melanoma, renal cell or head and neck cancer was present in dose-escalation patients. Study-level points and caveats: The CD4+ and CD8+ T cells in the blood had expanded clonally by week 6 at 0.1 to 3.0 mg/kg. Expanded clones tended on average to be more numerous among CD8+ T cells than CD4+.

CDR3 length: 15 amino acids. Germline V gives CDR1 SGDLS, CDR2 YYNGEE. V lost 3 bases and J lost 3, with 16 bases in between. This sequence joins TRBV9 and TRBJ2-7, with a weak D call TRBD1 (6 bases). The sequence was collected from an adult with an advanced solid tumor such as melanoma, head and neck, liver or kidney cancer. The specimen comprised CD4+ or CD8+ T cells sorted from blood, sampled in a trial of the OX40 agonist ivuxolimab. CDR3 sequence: CASSESPTGLYEQYF. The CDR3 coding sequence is TGTGCCAGCAGCGAGAGTCCCACAGGGCTCTACGAGCAGTACTTC.